This TCR beta chain appears in the sequencing data of a study of Graves' ophthalmopathy and Graves' hyperthyroidism. Amplification of TCR beta CDR3 regions used RNA transcripts. The first round was an RT-PCR with HTBI primers, and the second round was a multiplex PCR. TCRdb passed the multiplex PCR reads through MiXCR, listing each CDR3 protein once. Here the sample spans about 480,000 distinct CDR3 sequences, approximately 15% being singletons. Germline V gene lookup returns CDR1 ENHRY and CDR2 SYGVKD. The CDR3 contains 14 residues. Deletions cut 5 bases from V and 8 bases from J, with 16 bases between. PBMCs were density-gradient isolated from roughly 10 ml fresh blood. This clonotype was seen repeatedly, ten times or more.

The clonotype originates from a woman in her 30s with Graves' ophthalmopathy. What was sequenced was blood. The chain is built from TRBV10-3 and TRBJ2-4, with D possibly being TRBD1 (6 bases). CDR3 bases: TGTGCCATCAGTACTGACACAGGGAGAGACATTCAGTACTTC. It encodes CAISTDTGRDIQYF.